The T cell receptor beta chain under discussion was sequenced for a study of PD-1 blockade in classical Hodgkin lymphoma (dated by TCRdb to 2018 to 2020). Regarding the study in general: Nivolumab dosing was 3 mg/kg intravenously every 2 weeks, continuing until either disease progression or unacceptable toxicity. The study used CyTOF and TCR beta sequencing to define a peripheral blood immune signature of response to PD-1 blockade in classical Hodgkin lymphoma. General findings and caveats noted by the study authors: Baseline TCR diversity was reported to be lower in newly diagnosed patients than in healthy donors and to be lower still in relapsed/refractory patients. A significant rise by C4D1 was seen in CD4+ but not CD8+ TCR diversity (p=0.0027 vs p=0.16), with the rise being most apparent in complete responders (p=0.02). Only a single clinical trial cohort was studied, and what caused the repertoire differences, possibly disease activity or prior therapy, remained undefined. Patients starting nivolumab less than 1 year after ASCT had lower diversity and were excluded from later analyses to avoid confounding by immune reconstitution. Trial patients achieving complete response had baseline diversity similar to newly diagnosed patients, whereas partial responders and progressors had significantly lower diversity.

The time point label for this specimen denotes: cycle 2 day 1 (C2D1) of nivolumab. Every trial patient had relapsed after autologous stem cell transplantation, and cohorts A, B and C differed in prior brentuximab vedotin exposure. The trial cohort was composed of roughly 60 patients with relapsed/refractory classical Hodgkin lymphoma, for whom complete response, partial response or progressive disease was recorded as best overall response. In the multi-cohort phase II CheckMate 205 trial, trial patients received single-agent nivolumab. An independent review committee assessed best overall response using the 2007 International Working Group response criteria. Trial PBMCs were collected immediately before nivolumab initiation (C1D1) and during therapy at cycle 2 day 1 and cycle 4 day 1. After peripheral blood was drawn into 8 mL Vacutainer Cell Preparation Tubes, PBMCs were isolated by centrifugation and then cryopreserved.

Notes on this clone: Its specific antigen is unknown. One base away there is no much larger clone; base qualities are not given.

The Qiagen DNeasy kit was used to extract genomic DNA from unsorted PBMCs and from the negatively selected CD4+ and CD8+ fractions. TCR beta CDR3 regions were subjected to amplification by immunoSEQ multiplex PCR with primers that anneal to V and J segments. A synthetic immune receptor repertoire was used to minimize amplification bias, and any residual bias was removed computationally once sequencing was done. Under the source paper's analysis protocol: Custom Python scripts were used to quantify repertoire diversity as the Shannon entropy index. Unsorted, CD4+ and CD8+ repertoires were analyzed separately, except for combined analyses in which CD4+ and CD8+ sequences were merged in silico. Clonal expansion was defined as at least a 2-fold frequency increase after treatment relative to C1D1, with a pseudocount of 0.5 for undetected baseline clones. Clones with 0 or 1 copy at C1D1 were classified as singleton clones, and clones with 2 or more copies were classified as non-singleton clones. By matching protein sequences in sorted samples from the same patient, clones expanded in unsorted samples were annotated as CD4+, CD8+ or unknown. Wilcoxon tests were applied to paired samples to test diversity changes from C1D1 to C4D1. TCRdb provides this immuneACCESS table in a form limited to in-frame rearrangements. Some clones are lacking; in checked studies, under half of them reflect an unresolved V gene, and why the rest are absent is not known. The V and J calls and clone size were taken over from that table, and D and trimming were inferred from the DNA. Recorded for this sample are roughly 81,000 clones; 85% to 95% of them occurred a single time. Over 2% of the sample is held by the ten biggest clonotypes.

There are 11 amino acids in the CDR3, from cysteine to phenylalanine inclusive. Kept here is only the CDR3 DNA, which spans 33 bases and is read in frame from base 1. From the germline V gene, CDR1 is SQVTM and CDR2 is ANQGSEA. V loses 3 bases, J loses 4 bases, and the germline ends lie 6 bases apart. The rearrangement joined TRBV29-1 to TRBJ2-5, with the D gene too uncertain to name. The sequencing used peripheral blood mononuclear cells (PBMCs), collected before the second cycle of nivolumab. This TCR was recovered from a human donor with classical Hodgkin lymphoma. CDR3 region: CSVDAGETQYF. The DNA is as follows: TGCAGCGTTGACGCAGGAGAGACCCAGTACTTC. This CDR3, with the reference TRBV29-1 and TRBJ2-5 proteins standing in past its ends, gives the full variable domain SAVISQKPSRDICQRGTSLTIQCQVDSQVTMMFWYRQQPGQSLTLIATANQGSEATYESGFVIDKFPISRPNLTFSTLTVSNMSPEDSSIYLCSVDAGETQYFGPGTRLLVL.